This TCR beta chain was recovered during a study of cytomegalovirus exposure and HLA in healthy donors. Study-level results: The study designated about 180 TCR beta chains cytomegalovirus-associated. In all likelihood, a cluster of highly shared sequence variants was a sequencing artifact. Prior analysis indicated that the majority of TCR beta V segments exhibited productivity approximately 87% or approximately 30% of the time.

Regarding this clone: What it binds is unknown.

The PCR employed 60 Vbeta primers together with 13 Jbeta primers. Only in-frame clones appear in the TCRdb table, and some are missing; sequencing was by immunoSEQ multiplex PCR. This sample's table has roughly 64,000 clones. With V trimmed by 3 bases and J by 2 bases, 3 bases remained unmatched. This CDR3 comprises 16 residues. Germline CDR1 is MNHNY and CDR2 is SVGAGI (reference sequence). The rearrangement joins TRBV6-6 to TRBJ2-3, with 12 bases lining up with TRBD2. This clonotype was obtained from a young woman in good health and CMV-seronegative. Sequenced sample: PBMCs. The CDR3 DNA reads as TGTGCCAGCAGTTATGGACTAGCGGGGTCCACAGATACGCAGTATTTT. This codes for CASSYGLAGSTDTQYF.